The TCR beta chain described here comes from a study of post-analysis software for immune sequencing data. Remarks on this clonotype: Its antigen is not known. A junction boundary mismatches the germline segment, possibly from a read error.

Study results and limitations: Compared with controls, patients had more of about 5 TRBV segments, including TRBV5-6, TRBV5-1 and TRBV20-1.

This CDR3 has 15 residues. Germline V gene data show CDR1 as SGHRS and CDR2 as YFSETQ. The TCR beta cDNA libraries contained unique molecular identifiers. Each CDR3 protein is one row after TCRdb ran MiXCR on the PCR reads. The table includes approximately 730,000 distinct CDR3 sequences, roughly 29% detected once. Sample: blood. The chain employs TRBV5-1 and TRBJ2-3; D remains ambiguous. This receptor was obtained from a girl between 10 and 17 years old with multiple sclerosis. DNA of the CDR3: TGCGCCAACAGCTTCGGGCAGGACGGCACAGATACGCAGTATTTT. Protein product: CANSFGQDGTDTQYF.